The T cell receptor beta chain under discussion was sequenced for a study of response to subunit inactivated influenza vaccine. The study's findings and limits: The authors offered the suggestion that each seasonal influenza vaccination recruits few new T cells.

TCRdb re-derived calls from the RT-PCR reads in MiXCR, one entry per CDR3 protein. In the table there are approximately 700,000 distinct CDR3 sequences, over 11% of which are singletons. Notes on this clonotype: Antigen: not known.

The CDR3 loop spans 14 amino acids. Germline V gives CDR1 MNHNS, CDR2 SASEGT. With 2 bases removed from V and 2 bases from J, the gap between germline ends came to 10 bases. The chain has TRBV6-1 and TRBJ2-7; D gene uncertain. The sequencing here drew on PBMCs from blood, taken roughly 15 days before vaccination. The clonotype originates from a man aged 50 or older who received an inactivated influenza vaccine. The CDR3 loop reads CASSEKTGTYEQYF. The CDR3 DNA reads TGTGCCAGCAGTGAAAAAACTGGGACCTACGAGCAGTACTTC.